Listed here are 14 T cell receptor beta chains from one sample, sequenced in a study of identifying expanded T cells in peripheral blood (dated by TCRdb to the late 2010s). Preparation of the library involved the immunoSEQ multiplex PCR assay. TCRdb retrieved this table from immuneACCESS and kept in-frame rearrangements only. Not all clones are present; in checked studies, unresolved V genes account for under half, and no reason is known for the remainder. Across this sample there are around 100,000 clones, with about 87% seen only once. The ten largest clones take up roughly 14% of the sample. The sample consisted of blood. These receptors were obtained from a person aged 18 to 75 in good health.

J is TRBJ1-2 and V is TRBV19, with D unresolved. V was shortened by 3 bases and J by 5 bases, with 19 bases between the two germline ends. This CDR3 has 16 amino acids. CDR1 and CDR2 from the germline V gene are LNHDA and SQIVND (reference sequence). The CDR3 DNA follows: TGTGCCAGTAGTATTTTCCCAGGCGAGGCAAAGTATGGCTACACCTTC. This codes for CASSIFPGEAKYGYTF.

The chain combines TRBV9 with TRBJ2-1; D gene unclear. Germline V gives CDR1 SGDLS, CDR2 YYNGEE. The CDR3 runs to 15 residues. V lost 0 bases, J lost 4 bases, and 11 bases lay in between. CDR3 bases: TGTGCCAGCAGCGTAGACGCGGTCAGTTACAATGAGCAGTTCTTC. Its protein is CASSVDAVSYNEQFF.

The chain has TRBV2 and TRBJ2-1; TRBD1 aligns across 9 bases. This CDR3 comprises 14 residues. The germline gives CDR1 SNHLY, CDR2 FYNNEI. Trimming took 7 bases from V and 3 from J; bases not matched to a gene: 4. The CDR3 sequence: CASKGQGFYNEQFF. Here the CDR3 DNA reads TGTGCCAGCAAGGGACAGGGTTTCTACAATGAGCAGTTCTTC.

This chain links TRBV10-1 with TRBJ2-1, with TRBD1 matching over 9 bases. This CDR3 comprises 12 residues. CDR1 and CDR2 (germline): WNHNN, SYGVQD (reference sequence). The junction had 4 bases not matched to a gene; V was cut back by 2 bases and J by 14 bases. CDR3 amino acids: CASSEDRDREFF. The CDR3 region has the DNA TGCGCCAGCAGTGAGGACCGGGACAGGGAGTTCTTC.

V usage is TRBV6-1 and J usage is TRBJ2-6; maybe TRBD1 (5 bases). The length of the CDR3 is 15 residues. CDR1 is MNHNS and CDR2 is SASEGT in the germline V gene. Trimming took 7 bases from V and 0 from J, leaving 10 bases between them. CDR3: CASTRQTSGANVLTF. In DNA form, the CDR3 reads TGTGCCAGCACTCGACAGACCTCTGGGGCCAACGTCCTGACTTTC.

J is TRBJ2-5 and V is TRBV27; D ambiguous. Trimming took 1 base from V and 4 from J, leaving 7 bases between them. This CDR3 has 13 residues. Germline V lookup: CDR1 MNHEY, CDR2 SMNVEV (reference sequence). The CDR3: CASSLWGPETQYF. CDR3 coding DNA: TGTGCCAGCAGTTTATGGGGTCCAGAGACCCAGTACTTC.

The chain couples TRBV27 to TRBJ1-1, with a tentative D call TRBD1 (6 bases). Trimming cost V 4 bases and J 2 bases, with 14 bases left between them. There are 15 residues in the CDR3. Germline values: CDR1 MNHEY, CDR2 SMNVEV (reference sequence). CDR3 DNA sequence: TGTGCCAGCAGTTCCGCGGGACACCTAAACACTGAAGCTTTCTTT. Its translation: CASSSAGHLNTEAFF.

The chain recombines TRBV19 with TRBJ1-2; D is ambiguous. This CDR3 comprises 13 residues. V was pared by 6 bases and J by 4 bases, with 12 bases between. Germline CDR1 reads LNHDA; CDR2 reads SQIVND (reference sequence). This CDR3 is CASSYRTAYGYTF. DNA of the CDR3: TGTGCCAGTAGCTATCGCACAGCCTATGGCTACACCTTC.

The V call is TRBV6-5, the J call TRBJ2-3; D not resolved. The CDR3 sequence is 16 residues long. Germline assignment: CDR1 MNHEY and CDR2 SVGAGI. V dropped 0 bases and J dropped 2 bases, with 12 bases sitting between them. The CDR3 loop is CASSYSAPLSTDTQYF. CDR3 in DNA: TGTGCCAGCAGTTACTCCGCACCCCTATCCACAGATACGCAGTATTTT.

The chain couples TRBV30 to TRBJ1-3, with unresolved D. Germline V gene sequence: CDR1 GTSNPN, CDR2 SVGIG (reference sequence). Trimming removed 0 bases from V and 0 bases from J, with 12 bases in between. The CDR3 is 16 residues long. CDR3 sequence reads: CAWSVGGLSSGNTIYF. CDR3 nucleotide sequence: TGTGCCTGGAGTGTAGGAGGGCTGAGCTCTGGAAACACCATATATTTT.

The chain recombines TRBV10-2 with TRBJ2-7, with a tentative D call TRBD1 (5 bases). There are 15 residues in the CDR3. Germline V lookup: CDR1 WSHSY, CDR2 SAAADI. The V gene lost 0 bases and the J gene lost 0 bases, with 9 bases spanning the gap. The CDR3 reads CASSESTAPSYEQYF. The CDR3, as DNA: TGCGCCAGCAGTGAGTCGACAGCCCCCTCCTACGAGCAGTACTTC.

CDR3 DNA sequence: TGTGCCAGCAGCTCCTCCGGGACAGGGGTTAATTATGGCTACACCTTC. Translated, it gives CASSSSGTGVNYGYTF. This sequence joins TRBV7-9 and TRBJ1-2, with 10 positions matching TRBD1. The germline V gene has CDR1 SEHNR and CDR2 FQNEAQ (reference sequence). V shed 4 bases, J shed 5 bases, and the junction held 10 bases outside the gene matches. The CDR3 extends over 16 amino acids.

This rearrangement joins TRBV5-6 to TRBJ2-1, with D perhaps matching TRBD2 (5 bases). Per the germline V gene, CDR1 is SGHDT and CDR2 is YYEEEE. V lost 2 bases and J 6 bases, leaving 12 bases between the germline ends. This CDR3 contains 14 residues. The CDR3 DNA reads as TGTGCCAGCAGCTTTTCTGCTAGCCCCAATGAGCAGTTCTTC. It encodes CASSFSASPNEQFF.

The chain links TRBV7-2 to TRBJ1-6; maybe TRBD1 (6 bases). The germline V and J ends were trimmed by 3 bases and 7 bases, with 10 bases remaining between them. The germline V gene encodes CDR1 SGHTA and CDR2 FQGNSA. The CDR3 covers 14 residues. For the CDR3, the DNA is TGTGCCAGCAGCTTCCGGACAGTCAATTCACCCCTCCACTTT. Its translation: CASSFRTVNSPLHF. Full variable domain (outside the CDR3, taken from reference TRBV7-2 and TRBJ1-6): GAGVSQSPSNKVTEKGKDVELRCDPISGHTALYWYRQSLGQGLEFLIYFQGNSAPDKSGLPSDRFSAERTGGSVSTLTIQRTQQEDSAVYLCASSFRTVNSPLHFGNGTRLTVT.